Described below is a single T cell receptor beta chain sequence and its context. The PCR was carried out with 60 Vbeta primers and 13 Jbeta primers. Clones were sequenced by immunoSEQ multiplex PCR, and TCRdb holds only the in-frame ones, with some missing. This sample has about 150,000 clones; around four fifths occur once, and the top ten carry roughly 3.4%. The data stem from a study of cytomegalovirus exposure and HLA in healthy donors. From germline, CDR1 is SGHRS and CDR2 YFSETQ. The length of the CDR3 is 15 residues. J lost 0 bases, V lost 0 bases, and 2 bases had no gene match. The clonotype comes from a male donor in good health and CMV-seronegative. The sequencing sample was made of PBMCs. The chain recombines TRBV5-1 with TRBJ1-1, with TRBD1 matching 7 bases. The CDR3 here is CASSLVQGLNTEAFF. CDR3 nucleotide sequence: TGCGCCAGCAGCTTGGTACAGGGGTTGAACACTGAAGCTTTCTTT. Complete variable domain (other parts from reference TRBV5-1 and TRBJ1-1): KAGVTQTPRYLIKTRGQQVTLSCSPISGHRSVSWYQQTPGQGLQFLFEYFSETQRNKGNFPGRFSGRQFSNSRSEMNVSTLELGDSALYLCASSLVQGLNTEAFFGQGTRLTVV.